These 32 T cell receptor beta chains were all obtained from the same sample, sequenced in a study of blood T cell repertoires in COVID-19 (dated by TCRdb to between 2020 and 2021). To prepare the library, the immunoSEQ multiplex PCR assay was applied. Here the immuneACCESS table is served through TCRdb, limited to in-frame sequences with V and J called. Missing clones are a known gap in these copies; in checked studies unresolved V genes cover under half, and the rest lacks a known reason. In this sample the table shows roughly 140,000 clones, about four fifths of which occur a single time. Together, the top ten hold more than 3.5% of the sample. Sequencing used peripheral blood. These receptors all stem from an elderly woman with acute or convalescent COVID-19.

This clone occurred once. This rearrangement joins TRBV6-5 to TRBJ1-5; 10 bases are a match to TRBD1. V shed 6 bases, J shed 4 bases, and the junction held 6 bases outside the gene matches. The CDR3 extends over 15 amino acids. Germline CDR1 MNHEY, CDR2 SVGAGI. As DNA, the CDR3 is TGTGCCAGCAGACTCGGGACAGGGGAAAATCAGCCCCAGCATTTT. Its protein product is CASRLGTGENQPQHF.

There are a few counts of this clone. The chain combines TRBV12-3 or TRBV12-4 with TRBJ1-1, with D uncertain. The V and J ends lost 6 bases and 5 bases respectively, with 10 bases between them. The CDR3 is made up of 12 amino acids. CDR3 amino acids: CASSNGRTEAFF. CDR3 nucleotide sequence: TGTGCCAGCAGCAATGGGAGGACTGAAGCTTTCTTT.

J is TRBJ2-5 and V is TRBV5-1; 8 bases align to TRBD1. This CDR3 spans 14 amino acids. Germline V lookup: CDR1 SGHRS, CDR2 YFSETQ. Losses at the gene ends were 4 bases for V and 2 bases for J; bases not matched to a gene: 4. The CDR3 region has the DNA TGCGCCAGCAGCATAGGACAGGGACAAGAGACCCAGTACTTC. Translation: CASSIGQGQETQYF.

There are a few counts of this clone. Written as DNA, the CDR3 is TGTGCCAGCAGCCGGATGGGCTACCGCACAGATACGCAGTATTTT. It specifies CASSRMGYRTDTQYF. This chain connects TRBV5-8 to TRBJ2-3; no clear D. CDR3 length: 15 amino acids. CDR1 is SGHTS and CDR2 is YDEGEE in the germline V gene. Trimming left V 4 bases short and J 1 base short, with 13 bases between.

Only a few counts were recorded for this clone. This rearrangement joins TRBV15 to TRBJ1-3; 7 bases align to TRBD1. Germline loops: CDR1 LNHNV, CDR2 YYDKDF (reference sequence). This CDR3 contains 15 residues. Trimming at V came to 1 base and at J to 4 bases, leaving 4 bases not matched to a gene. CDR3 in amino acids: CATSRVTGAGNTIYF. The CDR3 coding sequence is TGTGCCACCAGCAGAGTAACAGGGGCCGGAAACACCATATATTTT.

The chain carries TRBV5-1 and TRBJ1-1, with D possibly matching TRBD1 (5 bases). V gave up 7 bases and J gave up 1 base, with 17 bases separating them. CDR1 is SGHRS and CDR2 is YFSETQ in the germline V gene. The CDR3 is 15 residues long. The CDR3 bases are TGCGCCAGCGTAGTGGAGACAGATGGGAACACTGAAGCTTTCTTT. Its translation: CASVVETDGNTEAFF.

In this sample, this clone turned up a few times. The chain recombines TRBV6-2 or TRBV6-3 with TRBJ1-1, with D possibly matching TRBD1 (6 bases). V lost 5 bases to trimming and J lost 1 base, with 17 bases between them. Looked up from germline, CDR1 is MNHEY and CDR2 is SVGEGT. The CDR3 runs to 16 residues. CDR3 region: CASSPTWTVRNTEAFF. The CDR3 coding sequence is TGTGCCAGCAGTCCCACATGGACAGTTAGGAACACTGAAGCTTTCTTT.

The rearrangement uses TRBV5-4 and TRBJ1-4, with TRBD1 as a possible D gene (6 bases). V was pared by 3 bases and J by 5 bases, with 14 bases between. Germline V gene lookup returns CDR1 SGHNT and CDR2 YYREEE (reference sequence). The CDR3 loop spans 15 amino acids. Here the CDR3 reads CASSWGGSSNEKLFF. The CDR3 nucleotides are TGTGCCAGCAGCTGGGGGGGCAGCTCGAATGAAAAACTGTTTTTT.

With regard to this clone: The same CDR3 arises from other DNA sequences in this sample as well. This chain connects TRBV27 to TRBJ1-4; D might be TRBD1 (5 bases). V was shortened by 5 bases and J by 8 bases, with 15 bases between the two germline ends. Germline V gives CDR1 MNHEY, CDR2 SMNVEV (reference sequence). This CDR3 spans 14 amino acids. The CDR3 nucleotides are TGTGCCAGCAGTCTTCGTCAGGGATCCGAAAAACTGTTTTTT. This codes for CASSLRQGSEKLFF.

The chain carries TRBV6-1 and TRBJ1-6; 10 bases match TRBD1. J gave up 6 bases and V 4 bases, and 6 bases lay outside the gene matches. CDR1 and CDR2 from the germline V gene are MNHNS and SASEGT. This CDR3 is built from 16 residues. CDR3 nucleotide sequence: TGTGCCAGCAGTGCCAGACGGACAGGGGGTAATTCACCCCTCCACTTT. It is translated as CASSARRTGGNSPLHF.

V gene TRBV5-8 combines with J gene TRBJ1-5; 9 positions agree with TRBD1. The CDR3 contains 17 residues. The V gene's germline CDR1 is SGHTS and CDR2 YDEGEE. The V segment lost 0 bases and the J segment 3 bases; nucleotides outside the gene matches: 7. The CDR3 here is CASSLVVGTGFNQPQHF. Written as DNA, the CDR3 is TGTGCCAGCAGCTTGGTCGTGGGGACAGGGTTCAATCAGCCCCAGCATTTT.

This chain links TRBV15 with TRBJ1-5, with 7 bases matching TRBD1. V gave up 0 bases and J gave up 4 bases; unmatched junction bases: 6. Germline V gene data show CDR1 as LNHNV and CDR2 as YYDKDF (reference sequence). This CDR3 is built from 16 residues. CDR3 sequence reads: CATSRDTGQLNQPQHF. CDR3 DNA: TGTGCCACCAGCAGAGACACGGGACAGTTAAATCAGCCCCAGCATTTT.

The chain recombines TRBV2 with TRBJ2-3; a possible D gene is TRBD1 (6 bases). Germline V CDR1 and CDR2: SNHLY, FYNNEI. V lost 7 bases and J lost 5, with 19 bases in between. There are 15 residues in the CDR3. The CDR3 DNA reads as TGTGCCAGCACCCGGGACATAGGGAAGAAAGATACGCAGTATTTT. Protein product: CASTRDIGKKDTQYF.

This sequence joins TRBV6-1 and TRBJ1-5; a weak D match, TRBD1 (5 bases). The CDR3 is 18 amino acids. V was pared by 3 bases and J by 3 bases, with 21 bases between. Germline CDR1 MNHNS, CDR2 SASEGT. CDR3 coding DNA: TGTGCCAGCAGTGATTCGGGGGGGGGTAGCGGCCCCAATCAGCCCCAGCATTTT. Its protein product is CASSDSGGGSGPNQPQHF.

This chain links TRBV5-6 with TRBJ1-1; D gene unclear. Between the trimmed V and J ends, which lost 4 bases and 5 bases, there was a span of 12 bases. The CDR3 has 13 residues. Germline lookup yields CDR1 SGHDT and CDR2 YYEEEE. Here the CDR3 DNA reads TGTGCCAGCAGCGAGGGATGGAAAACTGAAGCTTTCTTT. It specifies CASSEGWKTEAFF.

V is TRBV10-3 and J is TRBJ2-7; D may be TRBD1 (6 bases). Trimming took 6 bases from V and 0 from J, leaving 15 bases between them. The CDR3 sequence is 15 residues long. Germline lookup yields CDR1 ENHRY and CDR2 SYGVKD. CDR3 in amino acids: CAIRAGQWSSYEQYF. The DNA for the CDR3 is TGTGCCATCAGGGCTGGACAGTGGAGCTCCTACGAGCAGTACTTC.

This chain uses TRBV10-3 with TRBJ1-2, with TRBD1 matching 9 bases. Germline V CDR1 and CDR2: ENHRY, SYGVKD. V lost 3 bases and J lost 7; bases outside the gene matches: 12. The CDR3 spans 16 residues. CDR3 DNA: TGTGCCATCAGTGACACAAGTACAGGGGGCGAGGTTGGCTACACCTTC. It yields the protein CAISDTSTGGEVGYTF.

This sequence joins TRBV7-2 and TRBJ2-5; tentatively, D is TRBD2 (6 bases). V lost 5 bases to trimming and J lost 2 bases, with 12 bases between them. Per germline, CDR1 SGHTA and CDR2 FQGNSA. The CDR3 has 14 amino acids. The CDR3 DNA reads TGTGCCAGCAGCCCCCGGGACTGGCAAGAGACCCAGTACTTC. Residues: CASSPRDWQETQYF.

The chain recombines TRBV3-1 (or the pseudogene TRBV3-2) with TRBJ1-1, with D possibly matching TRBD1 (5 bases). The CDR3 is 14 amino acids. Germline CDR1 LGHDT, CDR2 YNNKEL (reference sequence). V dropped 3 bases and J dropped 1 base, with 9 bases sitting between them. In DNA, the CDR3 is TGTGCCAGCAGCCAGACGACAGCGAACACTGAAGCTTTCTTT. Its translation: CASSQTTANTEAFF.

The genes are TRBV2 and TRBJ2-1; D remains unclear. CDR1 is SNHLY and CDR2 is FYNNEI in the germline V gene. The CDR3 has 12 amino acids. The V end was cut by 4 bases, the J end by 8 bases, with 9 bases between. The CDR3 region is CASSVNPDEQFF. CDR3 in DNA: TGTGCCAGCAGTGTTAACCCAGATGAGCAGTTCTTC.

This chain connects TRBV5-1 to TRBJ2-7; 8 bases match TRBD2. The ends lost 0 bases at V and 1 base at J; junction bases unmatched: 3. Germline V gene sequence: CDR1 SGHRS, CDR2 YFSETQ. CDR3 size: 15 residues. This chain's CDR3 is CASSLDSGRSYEQYF. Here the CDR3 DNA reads TGCGCCAGCAGCTTGGACAGCGGGAGATCCTACGAGCAGTACTTC.

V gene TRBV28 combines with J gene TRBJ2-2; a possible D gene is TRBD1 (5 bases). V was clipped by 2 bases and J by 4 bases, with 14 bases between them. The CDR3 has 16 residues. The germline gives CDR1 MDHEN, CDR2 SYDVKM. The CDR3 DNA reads TGTGCCAGCAGTTTAGTTTGGGGCCAGAGCACCGGGGAGCTGTTTTTT. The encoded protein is CASSLVWGQSTGELFF. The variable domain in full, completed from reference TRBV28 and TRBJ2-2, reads DVKVTQSSRYLVKRTGEKVFLECVQDMDHENMFWYRQDPGLGLRLIYFSYDVKMKEKGDIPEGYSVSREKKERFSLILESASTNQTSMYLCASSLVWGQSTGELFFGEGSRLTVL.

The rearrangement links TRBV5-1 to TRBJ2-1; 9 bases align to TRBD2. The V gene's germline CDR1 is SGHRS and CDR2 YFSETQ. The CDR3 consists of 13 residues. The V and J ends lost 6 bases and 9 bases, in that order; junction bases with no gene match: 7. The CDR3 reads CASNIAGAVEQFF. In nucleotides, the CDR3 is TGCGCCAGCAACATAGCGGGGGCCGTTGAGCAGTTCTTC.

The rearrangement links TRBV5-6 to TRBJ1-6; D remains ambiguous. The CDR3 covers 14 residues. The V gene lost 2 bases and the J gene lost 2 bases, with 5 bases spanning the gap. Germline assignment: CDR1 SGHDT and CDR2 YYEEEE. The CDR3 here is CASSFRAYNSPLHF. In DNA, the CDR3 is TGTGCCAGCAGCTTCCGGGCCTATAATTCACCCCTCCACTTT.

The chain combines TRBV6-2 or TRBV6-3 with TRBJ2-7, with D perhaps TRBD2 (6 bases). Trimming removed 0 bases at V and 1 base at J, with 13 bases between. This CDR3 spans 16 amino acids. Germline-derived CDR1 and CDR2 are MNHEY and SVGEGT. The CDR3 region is CASSYSTRDFSYEQYF. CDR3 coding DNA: TGTGCCAGCAGTTACTCGACCCGGGACTTTTCCTACGAGCAGTACTTC.

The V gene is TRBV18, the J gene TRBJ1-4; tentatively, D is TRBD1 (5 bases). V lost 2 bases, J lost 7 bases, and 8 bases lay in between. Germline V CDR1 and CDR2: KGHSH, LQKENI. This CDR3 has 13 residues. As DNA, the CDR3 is TGTGCCAGCTCACCATTAAGGGGTGAAAAACTGTTTTTT. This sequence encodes CASSPLRGEKLFF.

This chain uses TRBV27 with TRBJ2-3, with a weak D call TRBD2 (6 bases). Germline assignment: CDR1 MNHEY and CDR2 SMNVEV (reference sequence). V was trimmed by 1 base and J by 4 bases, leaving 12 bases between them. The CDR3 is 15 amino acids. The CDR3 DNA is TGTGCCAGCAGTTTATTCCTCGGGGAGGCAGATACGCAGTATTTT. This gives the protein CASSLFLGEADTQYF.

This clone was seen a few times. CDR3 DNA: TGCGCCAGCAGCTTGGCCTCACGGAGCGGGTATGGCTACACCTTC. Translation: CASSLASRSGYGYTF. V is TRBV5-1 and J is TRBJ1-2; D not resolved. The V end was cut by 0 bases, the J end by 5 bases, with 14 bases between. The length of the CDR3 is 15 residues. Germline V gene lookup returns CDR1 SGHRS and CDR2 YFSETQ.

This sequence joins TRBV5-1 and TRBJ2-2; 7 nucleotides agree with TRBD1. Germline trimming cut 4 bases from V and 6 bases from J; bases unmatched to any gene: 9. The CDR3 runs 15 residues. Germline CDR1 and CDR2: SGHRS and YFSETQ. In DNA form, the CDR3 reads TGCGCCAGCAGCATAGGGGGCGCTGCGGCCGGGGAGCTGTTTTTT. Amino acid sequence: CASSIGGAAAGELFF.

This CDR3 reads CASRPRGINTEAFF. CDR3 coding DNA: TGTGCCAGCAGACCGCGGGGGATTAACACTGAAGCTTTCTTT. The chain carries TRBV6-5 and TRBJ1-1; possible D gene TRBD1, 5 bases. The CDR3 loop spans 14 amino acids. Germline CDR1 MNHEY, CDR2 SVGAGI. Trimming cost V 6 bases and J 2 bases, with 13 bases left between them.

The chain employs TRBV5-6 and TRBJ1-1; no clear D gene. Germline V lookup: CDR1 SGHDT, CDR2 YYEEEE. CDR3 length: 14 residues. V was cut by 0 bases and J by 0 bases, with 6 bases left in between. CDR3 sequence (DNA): TGTGCCAGCAGCTTGGCTAATGTGAACACTGAAGCTTTCTTT. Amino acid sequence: CASSLANVNTEAFF.

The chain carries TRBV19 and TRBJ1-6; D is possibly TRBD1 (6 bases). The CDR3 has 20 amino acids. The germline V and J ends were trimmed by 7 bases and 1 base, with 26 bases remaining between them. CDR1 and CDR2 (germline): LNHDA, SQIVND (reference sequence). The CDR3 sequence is CASNSRDTGMWGSYNSPLHF. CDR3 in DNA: TGTGCCAGTAATTCCCGGGACACCGGAATGTGGGGGTCCTATAATTCACCCCTCCACTTT.